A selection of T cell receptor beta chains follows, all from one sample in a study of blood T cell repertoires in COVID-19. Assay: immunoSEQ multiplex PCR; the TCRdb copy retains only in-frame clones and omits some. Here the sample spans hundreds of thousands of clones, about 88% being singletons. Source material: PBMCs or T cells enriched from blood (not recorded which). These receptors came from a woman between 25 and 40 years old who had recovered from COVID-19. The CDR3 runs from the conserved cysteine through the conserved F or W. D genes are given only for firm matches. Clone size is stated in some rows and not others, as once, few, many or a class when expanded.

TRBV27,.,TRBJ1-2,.,CASSLWAGERYGYTF,TGTGCCAGCAGTTTATGGGCAGGGGAACGCTATGGCTACACCTTC
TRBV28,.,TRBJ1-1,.,CASGGAVEAFF,TGTGCCAGCGGGGGGGCAGTTGAAGCTTTCTTT
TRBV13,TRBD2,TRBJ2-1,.,CASSSRIAGVSYNEQFF,TGTGCCAGCAGCTCCCGAATAGCGGGGGTGTCCTACAATGAGCAGTTCTTC
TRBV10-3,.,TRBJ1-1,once,CAITRNGENTEAFF,TGTGCCATCACTCGTAACGGGGAAAACACTGAAGCTTTCTTT
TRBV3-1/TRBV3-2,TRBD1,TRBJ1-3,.,CASSRDSFSGNTIYF,TGTGCCAGCAGCCGGGACAGTTTCTCTGGAAACACCATATATTTT
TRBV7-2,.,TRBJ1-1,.,CASSLTLGGATEAFF,TGTGCCAGCAGCTTAACCTTGGGCGGGGCCACTGAAGCTTTCTTT
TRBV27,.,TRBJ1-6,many,CASKEQGLPNNSPLHF,TGTGCCAGCAAAGAACAGGGTCTACCGAATAATTCACCCCTCCACTTT
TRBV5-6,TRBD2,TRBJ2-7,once,CASSTTGLAKDEQYF,TGTGCCAGCAGCACCACGGGACTAGCGAAGGACGAGCAGTACTTC
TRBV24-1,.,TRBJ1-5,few,CATSVGAAGNQPQHF,TGTGCCACCAGTGTAGGGGCGGCTGGCAATCAGCCCCAGCATTTT
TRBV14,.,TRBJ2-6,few,CASSAGGAGANVLTF,TGTGCCAGCAGCGCAGGAGGGGCTGGGGCCAACGTCCTGACTTTC
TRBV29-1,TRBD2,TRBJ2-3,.,CSVESWTSGGAVITDTQYF,TGCAGCGTTGAATCATGGACTAGCGGGGGGGCCGTAATCACAGATACGCAGTATTTT
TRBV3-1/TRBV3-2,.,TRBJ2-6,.,CASSQGTTGANVLTF,TGTGCCAGCAGCCAAGGGACAACTGGGGCCAACGTCCTGACTTTC
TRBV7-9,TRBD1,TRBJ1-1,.,CASSFGTGVTEAFF,TGTGCCAGCAGCTTTGGGACAGGGGTCACTGAAGCTTTCTTT
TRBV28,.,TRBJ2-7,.,CATDQGAAAGYEQYF,TGTGCCACAGACCAGGGGGCGGCAGCGGGGTACGAGCAGTACTTC
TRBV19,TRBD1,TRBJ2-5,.,CASSRWSGGDETQYF,TGTGCCAGTAGTAGGTGGTCAGGGGGCGACGAGACCCAGTACTTC
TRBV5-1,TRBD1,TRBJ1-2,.,CASSLDRGSSGYTF,TGCGCCAGCAGCTTGGACAGGGGATCTAGTGGCTACACCTTC
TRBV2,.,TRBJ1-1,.,CASSVKESYTEAFF,TGTGCCAGCAGTGTGAAGGAGAGCTACACTGAAGCTTTCTTT
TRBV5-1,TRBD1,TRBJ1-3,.,CASSLNGPGQGAGNTIYF,TGCGCCAGCAGCTTGAACGGACCGGGACAGGGGGCTGGAAACACCATATATTTT
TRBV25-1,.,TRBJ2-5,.,CASRPGLGGQETQYF,TGTGCCAGCAGACCCGGCTTGGGCGGGCAAGAGACCCAGTACTTC
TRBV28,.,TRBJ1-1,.,CASSLKGWPEAFF,TGTGCCAGCAGTTTAAAGGGGTGGCCTGAAGCTTTCTTT
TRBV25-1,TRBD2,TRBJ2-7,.,CASSGLRGTSGSYEQYF,TGTGCCAGCAGTGGACTCCGGGGGACTAGCGGGAGTTACGAGCAGTACTTC
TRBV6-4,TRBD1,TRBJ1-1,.,CASSETGGRAFF,TGTGCCAGCAGTGAAACAGGGGGCCGGGCTTTCTTT
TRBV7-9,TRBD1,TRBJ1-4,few,CASSPDRAGENNEKLFF,TGTGCCAGCAGCCCCGACAGGGCAGGGGAAAATAATGAAAAACTGTTTTTT
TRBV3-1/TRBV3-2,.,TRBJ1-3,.,CASSQEGAGNTIYF,TGTGCCAGCAGCCAAGAAGGGGCTGGAAACACCATATATTTT
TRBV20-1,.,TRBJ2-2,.,CSASGSGGNTGELFF,TGCAGTGCTAGTGGGAGCGGCGGGAACACCGGGGAGCTGTTTTTT
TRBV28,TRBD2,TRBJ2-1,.,CAAQGASGSDEQFF,TGTGCCGCCCAAGGGGCTAGCGGGAGCGATGAGCAGTTCTTC
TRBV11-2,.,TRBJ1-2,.,CASSPGEGYTF,TGTGCCAGCAGCCCGGGTGAAGGCTACACCTTC
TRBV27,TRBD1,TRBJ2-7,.,CASSLKQGSYEQYF,TGTGCCAGCAGTCTTAAACAGGGGAGCTACGAGCAGTACTTC
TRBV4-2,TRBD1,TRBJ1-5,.,CASSQESQSGGSHQPQHF,TGTGCCAGCAGCCAAGAAAGCCAGTCAGGGGGCTCCCATCAGCCCCAGCATTTT
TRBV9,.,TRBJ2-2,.,CASSVDLVPTGELFF,TGTGCCAGCAGCGTAGATCTCGTCCCGACCGGGGAGCTGTTTTTT
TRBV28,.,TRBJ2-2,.,CASSLGASFGGELFF,TGTGCCAGCAGTTTAGGGGCTTCCTTTGGCGGGGAGCTGTTTTTT
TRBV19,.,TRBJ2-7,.,CASSIDRELSYEQYF,TGTGCCAGTAGTATAGACAGGGAATTAAGCTACGAGCAGTACTTC
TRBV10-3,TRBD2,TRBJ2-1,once,CAISGVSGNVYNEQFF,TGTGCCATCAGTGGTGTTAGCGGGAATGTCTACAATGAGCAGTTCTTC
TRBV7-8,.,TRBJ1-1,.,CASSLTGGAANTEAFF,TGTGCCAGCAGCTTAACAGGTGGGGCGGCGAACACTGAAGCTTTCTTT
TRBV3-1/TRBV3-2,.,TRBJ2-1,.,CASSQDSGPYNEQFF,TGTGCCAGCAGCCAAGATAGCGGTCCCTACAATGAGCAGTTCTTC
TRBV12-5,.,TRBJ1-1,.,CASGLEGNTEAFF,TGTGCTAGTGGTTTAGAGGGGAACACTGAAGCTTTCTTT
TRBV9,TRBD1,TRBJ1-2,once,CASSKGQGNYGYTF,TGTGCCAGCAGCAAAGGACAGGGGAACTATGGCTACACCTTC
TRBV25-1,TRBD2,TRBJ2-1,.,CASSDTSGRAYNEQFF,TGTGCCAGCAGTGATACTAGCGGGAGGGCGTACAATGAGCAGTTCTTC
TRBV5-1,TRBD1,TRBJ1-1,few,CASSIRQGSGTEAFF,TGCGCCAGCAGCATAAGACAGGGATCAGGCACTGAAGCTTTCTTT
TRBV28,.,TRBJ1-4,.,CASGRRGLQVANEKLFF,TGTGCCAGCGGTCGAAGGGGCCTTCAGGTGGCTAATGAAAAACTGTTTTTT
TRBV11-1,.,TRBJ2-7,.,CASSFPGQQREQYF,TGTGCCAGCAGCTTCCCGGGACAACAGCGGGAGCAGTACTTC
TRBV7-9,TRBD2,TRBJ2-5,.,CASRPSPAGGRETQYF,TGTGCCAGCAGACCCTCACCGGCGGGGGGGCGAGAGACCCAGTACTTC